This is a list of T cell receptor beta chains from one sample in a study of T cell repertoires in cytomegalovirus infection. What these receptors recognize is not known. TCRdb reprocessed the reads via MiXCR and lists one record per CDR3 protein. The table includes over 250,000 distinct CDR3 sequences, approximately 22% detected once. Here the sequenced sample was cultured PBMCs, taken from culture after CMV antigen stimulation. All receptors derive from a human donor in good health (CMV status not recorded). Some clones in this sample may be carry-over from other donors' samples. The CDR3 runs from the conserved cysteine through the conserved F or W. Fields, in order: CDR3 protein, V gene, J gene, clone size. A clone size is listed for some rows: how often the clone was seen (once, few, many), or a class if it is expanded.

CDR3 protein: CASRPGPSTDTQYF
V gene: TRBV7-2
J gene: TRBJ2-3
clone size: many

CDR3 protein: CASSEEGTGRQPQHF
V gene: TRBV2
J gene: TRBJ1-5
clone size: NA

CDR3 protein: CASSLQTGTGHYEQYF
V gene: TRBV7-2
J gene: TRBJ2-7
clone size: few

CDR3 protein: CASSVDRGLAEAFF
V gene: TRBV7-6
J gene: TRBJ1-1
clone size: many

CDR3 protein: CASSPMGQGAYEQYF
V gene: TRBV19
J gene: TRBJ2-7
clone size: NA

CDR3 protein: CASTPSFRVKETQYF
V gene: TRBV7-6
J gene: TRBJ2-5
clone size: NA

CDR3 protein: CSVDPAGRRGDTQYF
V gene: TRBV29-1
J gene: TRBJ2-3
clone size: once

CDR3 protein: CASSFIQWGEQFF
V gene: TRBV12-3/TRBV12-4
J gene: TRBJ2-1
clone size: NA

CDR3 protein: CASSLTGKKVNEQFF
V gene: TRBV6-2/TRBV6-3
J gene: TRBJ2-1
clone size: few

CDR3 protein: CASSSPRGQEFTYEQYF
V gene: TRBV7-9
J gene: TRBJ2-7
clone size: NA

CDR3 protein: CASSLVVGRNRGTYAEAFF
V gene: TRBV7-8
J gene: TRBJ1-1
clone size: NA